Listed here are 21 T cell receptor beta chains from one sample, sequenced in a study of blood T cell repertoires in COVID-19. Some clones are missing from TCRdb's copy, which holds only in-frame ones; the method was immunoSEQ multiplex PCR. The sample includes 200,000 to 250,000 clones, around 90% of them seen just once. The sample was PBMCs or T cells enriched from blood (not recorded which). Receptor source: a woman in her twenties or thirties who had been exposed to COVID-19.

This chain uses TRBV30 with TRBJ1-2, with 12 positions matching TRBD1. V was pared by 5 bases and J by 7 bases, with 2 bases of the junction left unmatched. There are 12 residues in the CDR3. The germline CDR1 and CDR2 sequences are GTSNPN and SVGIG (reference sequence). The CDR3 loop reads CAWGTGGSGYTF. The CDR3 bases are TGTGCCTGGGGGACAGGGGGCTCTGGCTACACCTTC.

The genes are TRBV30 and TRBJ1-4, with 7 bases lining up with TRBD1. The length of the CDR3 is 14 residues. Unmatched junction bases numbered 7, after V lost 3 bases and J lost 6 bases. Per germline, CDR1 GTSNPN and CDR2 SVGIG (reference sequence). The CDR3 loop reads CAWRGGQADEKLFF. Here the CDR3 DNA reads TGTGCCTGGAGAGGTGGACAGGCGGATGAAAAACTGTTTTTT. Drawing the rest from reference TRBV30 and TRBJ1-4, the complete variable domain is SQTIHQWPATLVQPVGSPLSLECTVEGTSNPNLYWYRQAAGRGLQLLFYSVGIGQISSEVPQNLSASRPQDRQFILSSKKLLLSDSGFYLCAWRGGQADEKLFFGSGTQLSVL.

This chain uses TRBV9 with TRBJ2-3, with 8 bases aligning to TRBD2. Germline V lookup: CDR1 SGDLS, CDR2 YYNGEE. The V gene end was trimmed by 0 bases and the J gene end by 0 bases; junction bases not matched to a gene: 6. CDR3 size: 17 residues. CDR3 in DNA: TGTGCCAGCAGCGTAGACGGGAGGGGGTCCAGCACAGATACGCAGTATTTT. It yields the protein CASSVDGRGSSTDTQYF.

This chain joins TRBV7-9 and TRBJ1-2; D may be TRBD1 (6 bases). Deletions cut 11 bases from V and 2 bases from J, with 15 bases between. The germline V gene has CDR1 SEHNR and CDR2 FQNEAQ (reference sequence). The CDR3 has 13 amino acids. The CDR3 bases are TGTGCCGGTGGGGGCGGGTCCAACTATGGCTACACCTTC. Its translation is CAGGGGSNYGYTF.

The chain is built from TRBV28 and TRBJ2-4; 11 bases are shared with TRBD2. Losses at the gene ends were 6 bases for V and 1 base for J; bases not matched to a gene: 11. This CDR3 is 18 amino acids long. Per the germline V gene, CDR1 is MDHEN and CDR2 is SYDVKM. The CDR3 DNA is TGTGCCAGCAGGAGGAGTCTAGCGGGAGGTCGCGCCAAAAACATTCAGTACTTC. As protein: CASRRSLAGGRAKNIQYF.

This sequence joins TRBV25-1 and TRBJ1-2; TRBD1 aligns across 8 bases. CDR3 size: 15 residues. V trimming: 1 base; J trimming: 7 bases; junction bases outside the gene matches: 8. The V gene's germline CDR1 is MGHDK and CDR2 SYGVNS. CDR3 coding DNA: TGTGCCAGCAGTGAATCCGGGGGACAGGCCCCTGGCTACACCTTC. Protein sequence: CASSESGGQAPGYTF.

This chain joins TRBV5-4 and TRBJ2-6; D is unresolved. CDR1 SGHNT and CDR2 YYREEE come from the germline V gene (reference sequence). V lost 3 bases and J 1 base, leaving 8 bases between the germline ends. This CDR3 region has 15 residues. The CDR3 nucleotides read TGTGCCAGCAGCTCCCTTCGGTCTGGGGCCAACGTCCTGACTTTC. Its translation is CASSSLRSGANVLTF. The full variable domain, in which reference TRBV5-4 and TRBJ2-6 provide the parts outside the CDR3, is ETGVTQSPTHLIKTRGQQVTLRCSSQSGHNTVSWYQQALGQGPQFIFQYYREEENGRGNFPPRFSGLQFPNYSSELNVNALELDDSALYLCASSSLRSGANVLTFGAGSRLTVL.

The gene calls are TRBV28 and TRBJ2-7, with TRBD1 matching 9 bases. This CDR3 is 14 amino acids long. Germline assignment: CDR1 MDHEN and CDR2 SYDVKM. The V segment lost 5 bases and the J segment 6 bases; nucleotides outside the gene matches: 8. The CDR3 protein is CASSTPGTGSEQYF. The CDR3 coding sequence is TGTGCCAGCAGTACCCCCGGGACAGGGAGCGAGCAGTACTTC. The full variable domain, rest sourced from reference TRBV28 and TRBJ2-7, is DVKVTQSSRYLVKRTGEKVFLECVQDMDHENMFWYRQDPGLGLRLIYFSYDVKMKEKGDIPEGYSVSREKKERFSLILESASTNQTSMYLCASSTPGTGSEQYFGPGTRLTVT.

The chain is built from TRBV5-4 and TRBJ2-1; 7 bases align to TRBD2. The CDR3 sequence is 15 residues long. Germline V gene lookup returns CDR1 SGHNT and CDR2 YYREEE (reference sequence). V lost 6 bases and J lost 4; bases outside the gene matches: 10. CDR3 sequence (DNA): TGTGCCAGCACCCCGGGGGGAGTTTCGTACAATGAGCAGTTCTTC. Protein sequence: CASTPGGVSYNEQFF.

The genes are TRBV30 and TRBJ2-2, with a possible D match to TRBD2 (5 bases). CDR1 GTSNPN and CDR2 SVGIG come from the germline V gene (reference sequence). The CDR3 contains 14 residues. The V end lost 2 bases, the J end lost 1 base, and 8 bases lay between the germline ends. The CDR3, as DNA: TGTGCCTGGAGTAAAGGAGGGAACACCGGGGAGCTGTTTTTT. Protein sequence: CAWSKGGNTGELFF.

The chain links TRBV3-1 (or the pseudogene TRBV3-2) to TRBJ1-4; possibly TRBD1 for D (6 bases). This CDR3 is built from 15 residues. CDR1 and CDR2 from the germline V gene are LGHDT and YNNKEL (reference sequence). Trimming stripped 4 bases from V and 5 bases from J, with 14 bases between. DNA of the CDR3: TGTGCCAGCAGCCCAAACAGGGCGCTCAATGAAAAACTGTTTTTT. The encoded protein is CASSPNRALNEKLFF.

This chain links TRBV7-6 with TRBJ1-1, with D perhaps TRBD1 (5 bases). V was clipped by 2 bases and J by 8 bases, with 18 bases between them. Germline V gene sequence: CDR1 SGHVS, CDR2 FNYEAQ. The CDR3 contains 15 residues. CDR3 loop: CASSLYAQGFPEAFF. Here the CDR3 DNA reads TGTGCCAGCAGCTTATACGCCCAGGGTTTCCCCGAAGCTTTCTTT.

The CDR3 DNA follows: TGTGCCAGCAGCCTGGACATTCCCAACTACGAGCAGTACTTC. Translation gives CASSLDIPNYEQYF. This chain links TRBV28 with TRBJ2-7; D possibly corresponds to TRBD1 (5 bases). The germline CDR1 and CDR2 sequences are MDHEN and SYDVKM. This CDR3 has 14 residues. V dropped 6 bases and J dropped 3 bases, with 15 bases sitting between them.

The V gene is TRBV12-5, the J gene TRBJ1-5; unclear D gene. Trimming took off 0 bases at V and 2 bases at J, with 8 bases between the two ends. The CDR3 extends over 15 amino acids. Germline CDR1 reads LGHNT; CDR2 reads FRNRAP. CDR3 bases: TGTGCTAGTGGTTTGGTCGGGGTGGGCAATCAGCCCCAGCATTTT. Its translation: CASGLVGVGNQPQHF.

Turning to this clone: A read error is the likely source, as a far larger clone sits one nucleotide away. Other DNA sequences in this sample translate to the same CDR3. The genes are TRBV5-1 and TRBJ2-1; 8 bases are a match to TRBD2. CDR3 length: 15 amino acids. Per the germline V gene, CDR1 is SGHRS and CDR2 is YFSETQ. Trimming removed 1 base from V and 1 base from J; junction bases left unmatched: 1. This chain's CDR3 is CASSLLAGSYNEQFF. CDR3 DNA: TGCGCCAGCAGCTTGTTAGCGGGATCCTACAATGAGCAGTTCTTC.

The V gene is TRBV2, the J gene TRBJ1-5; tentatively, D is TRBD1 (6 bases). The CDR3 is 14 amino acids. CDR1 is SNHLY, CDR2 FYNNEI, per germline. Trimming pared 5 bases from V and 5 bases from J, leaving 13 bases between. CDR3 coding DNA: TGTGCCAGCAGTAAGGTTTACAGGGATCAGCCCCAGCATTTT. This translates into CASSKVYRDQPQHF.

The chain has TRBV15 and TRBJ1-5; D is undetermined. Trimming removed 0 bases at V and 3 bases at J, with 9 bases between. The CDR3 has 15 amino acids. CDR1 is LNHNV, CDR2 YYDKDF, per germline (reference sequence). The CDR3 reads CATSRDASVNQPQHF. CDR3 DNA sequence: TGTGCCACCAGCAGAGATGCCAGCGTCAATCAGCCCCAGCATTTT. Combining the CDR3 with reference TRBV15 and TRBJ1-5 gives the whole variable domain DAMVIQNPRYQVTQFGKPVTLSCSQTLNHNVMYWYQQKSSQAPKLLFHYYDKDFNNEADTPDNFQSRRPNTSFCFLDIRSPGLGDTAMYLCATSRDASVNQPQHFGDGTRLSIL.

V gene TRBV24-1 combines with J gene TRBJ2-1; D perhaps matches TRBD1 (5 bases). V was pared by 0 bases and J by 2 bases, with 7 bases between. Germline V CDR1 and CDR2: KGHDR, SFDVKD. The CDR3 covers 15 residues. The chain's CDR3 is CATSDLDSPYNEQFF. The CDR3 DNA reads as TGTGCCACCAGTGATTTGGACAGTCCCTACAATGAGCAGTTCTTC.

DNA of the CDR3: TGTGCCAGCAGTTCGGGACTAGCCTACGAGCAGTACTTC. Encoded protein: CASSSGLAYEQYF. The chain employs TRBV27 and TRBJ2-7; 8 bases line up with TRBD2. Germline CDR1 and CDR2: MNHEY and SMNVEV (reference sequence). V shed 4 bases and J 2 bases; nucleotides not matched to a gene: 1. This CDR3 has 13 residues.

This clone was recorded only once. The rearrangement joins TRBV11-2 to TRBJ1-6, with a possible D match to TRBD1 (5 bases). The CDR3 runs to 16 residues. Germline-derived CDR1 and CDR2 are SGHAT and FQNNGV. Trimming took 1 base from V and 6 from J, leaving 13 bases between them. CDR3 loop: CASSLGAQVLNSPLHF. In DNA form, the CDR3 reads TGTGCCAGCAGCTTAGGGGCACAGGTTCTTAATTCACCCCTCCACTTT. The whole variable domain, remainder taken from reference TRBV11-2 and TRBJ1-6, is EAGVAQSPRYKIIEKRQSVAFWCNPISGHATLYWYQQILGQGPKLLIQFQNNGVVDDSQLPKDRFSAERLKGVDSTLKIQPAKLEDSAVYLCASSLGAQVLNSPLHFGNGTRLTVT.

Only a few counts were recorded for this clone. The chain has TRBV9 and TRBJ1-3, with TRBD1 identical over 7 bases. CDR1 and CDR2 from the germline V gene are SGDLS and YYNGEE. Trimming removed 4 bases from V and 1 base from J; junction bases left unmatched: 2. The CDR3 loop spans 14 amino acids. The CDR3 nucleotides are TGTGCCAGCAGCAGGGGACAGTCTGGAAACACCATATATTTT. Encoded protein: CASSRGQSGNTIYF.